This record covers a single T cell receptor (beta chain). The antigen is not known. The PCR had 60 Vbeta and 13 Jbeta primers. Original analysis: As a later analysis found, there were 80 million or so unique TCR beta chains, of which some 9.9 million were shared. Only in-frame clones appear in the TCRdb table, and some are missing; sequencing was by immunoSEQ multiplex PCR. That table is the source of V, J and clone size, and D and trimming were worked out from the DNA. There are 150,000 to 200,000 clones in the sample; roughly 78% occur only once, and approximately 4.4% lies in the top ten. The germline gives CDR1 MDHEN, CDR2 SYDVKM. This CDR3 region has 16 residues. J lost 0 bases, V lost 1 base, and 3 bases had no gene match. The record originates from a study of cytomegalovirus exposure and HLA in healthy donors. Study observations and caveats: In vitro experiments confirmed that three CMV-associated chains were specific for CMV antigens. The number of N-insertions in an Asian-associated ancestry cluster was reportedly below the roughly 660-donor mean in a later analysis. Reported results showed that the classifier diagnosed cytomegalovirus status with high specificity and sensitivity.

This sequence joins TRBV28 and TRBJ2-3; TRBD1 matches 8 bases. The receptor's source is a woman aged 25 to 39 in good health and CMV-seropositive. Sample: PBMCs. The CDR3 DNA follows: TGTGCCAGCAGTTTATCCGGACAGGGTAGCACAGATACGCAGTATTTT. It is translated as CASSLSGQGSTDTQYF.